These T cell receptor beta chains were read from a single sample in a study of patients and donors after allogeneic stem cell transplantation. TCRdb redid the calling of the RT-PCR reads with MiXCR, one entry per CDR3 protein. The table lists approximately 410,000 distinct CDR3 sequences, around 16% of them singletons, with over 6% in the top ten. The specimen was blood, either unsorted or a sorted T cell fraction (not recorded which). Source of these receptors: a human donor who was either an allogeneic HSCT recipient or a stem cell or donor lymphocyte infusion donor (not recorded which). It is not recorded whose cells these are; they may come from a transplant donor. Each CDR3 is given with its conserved first and last residue. Each record gives: J gene, V gene, CDR3 protein.

>TRBJ2-3|TRBV20-1
CSASAGGLSDTQYF
>TRBJ2-7|TRBV12-3/TRBV12-4
CASTNRASSYEQYF
>TRBJ1-5|TRBV5-1
CASSLGGPGNQPQHF
>TRBJ2-7|TRBV7-6
CASSSGPSPFKKYF
>TRBJ1-2|TRBV5-6
CASSPRDSGGYTF
>TRBJ2-4|TRBV6-1
CASSRGRSSIPQYF
>TRBJ2-3|TRBV27
CASSLYPGRADTQYF
>TRBJ2-7|TRBV27
CASSFGGEQYF
>TRBJ1-2|TRBV4-1
CASSQGSTGRGYGYTF
>TRBJ1-1|TRBV7-3
CASSSPDRGNTEAFF